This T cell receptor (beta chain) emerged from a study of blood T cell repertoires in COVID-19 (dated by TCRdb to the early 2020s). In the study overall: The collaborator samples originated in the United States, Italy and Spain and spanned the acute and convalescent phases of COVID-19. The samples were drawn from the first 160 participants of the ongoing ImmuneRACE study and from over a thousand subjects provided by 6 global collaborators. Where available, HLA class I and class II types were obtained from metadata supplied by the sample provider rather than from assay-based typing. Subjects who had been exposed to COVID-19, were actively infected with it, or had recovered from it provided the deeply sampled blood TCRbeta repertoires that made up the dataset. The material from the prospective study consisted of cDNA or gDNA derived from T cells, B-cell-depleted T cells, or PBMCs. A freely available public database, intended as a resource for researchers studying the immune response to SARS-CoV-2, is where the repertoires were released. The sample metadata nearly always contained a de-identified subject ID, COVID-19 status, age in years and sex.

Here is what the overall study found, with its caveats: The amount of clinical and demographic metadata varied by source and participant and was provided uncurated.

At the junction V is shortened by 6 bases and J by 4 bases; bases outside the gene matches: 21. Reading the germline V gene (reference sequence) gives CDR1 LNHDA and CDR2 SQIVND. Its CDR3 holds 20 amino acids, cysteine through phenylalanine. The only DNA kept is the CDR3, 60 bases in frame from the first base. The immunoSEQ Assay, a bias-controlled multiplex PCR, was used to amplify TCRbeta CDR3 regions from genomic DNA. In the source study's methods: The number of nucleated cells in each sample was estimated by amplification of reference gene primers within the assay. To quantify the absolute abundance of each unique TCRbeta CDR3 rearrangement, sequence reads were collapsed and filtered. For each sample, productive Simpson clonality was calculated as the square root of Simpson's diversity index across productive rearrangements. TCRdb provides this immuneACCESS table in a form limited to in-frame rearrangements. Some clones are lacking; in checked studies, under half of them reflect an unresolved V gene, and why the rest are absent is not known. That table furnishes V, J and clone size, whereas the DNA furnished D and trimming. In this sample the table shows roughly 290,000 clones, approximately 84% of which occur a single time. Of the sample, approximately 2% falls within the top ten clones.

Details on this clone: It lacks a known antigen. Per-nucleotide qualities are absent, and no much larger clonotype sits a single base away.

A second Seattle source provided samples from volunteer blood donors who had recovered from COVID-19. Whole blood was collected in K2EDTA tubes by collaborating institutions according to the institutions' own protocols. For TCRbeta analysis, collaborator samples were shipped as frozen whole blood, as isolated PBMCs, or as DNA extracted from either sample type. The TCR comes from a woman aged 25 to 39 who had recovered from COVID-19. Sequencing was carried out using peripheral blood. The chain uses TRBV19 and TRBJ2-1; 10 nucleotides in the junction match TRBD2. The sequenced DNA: TGTGCCAGTAGCCTAACCGGCCTAGCGGGAGACTCCCCTGCTTACAATGAGCAGTTCTTC. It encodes CASSLTGLAGDSPAYNEQFF.